The present T cell receptor (beta chain) was sequenced within a study of T cell repertoires in cytomegalovirus infection. On the study more broadly: The authors relied on CMV epitopes, both recently identified HLA-C-restricted and well-studied HLA-B-restricted. Indications came from public TCR beta signatures; they pointed to CMV infection and to a matching HLA type. Study-wide results and limits: Carriers of CMV and the relevant HLA type were discriminated by public TCR beta frequency.

Germline trimming cut 3 bases from V and 4 bases from J; bases unmatched to any gene: 7. This CDR3 comprises 15 residues. CDR1 and CDR2 (germline): SEHNR, FQNEAQ (reference sequence). TCRdb redid the calling of the reads with MiXCR, one entry per CDR3 protein. In the table there are approximately 280,000 distinct CDR3 sequences, about 20% of which are singletons. In its sample, this clonotype was seen a few times. The antigen remains unidentified. Material: cultured PBMCs, obtained from culture after CMV antigen stimulation. The source is a human donor in good health (CMV status not recorded). Some clones in this sample may be carry-over from other donors' samples. The chain uses TRBV7-9 and TRBJ2-7; 9 bases align to TRBD1. CDR3 in DNA: TGTGCCAGCAGCTTTGGGACAGGGAGGCGTTACGAGCAGTACTTC. Translated: CASSFGTGRRYEQYF.